This T cell receptor (beta chain) was recorded in a study of CD8 T cells in ankylosing spondylitis. Overall study results and limits: It appeared that ankylosing spondylitis blood was characterized by a TCR beta motif of about eight highly homologous variants. As reported, disease-linked clones showed significant enrichment in matched ankylosing spondylitis synovial fluid. Disease-linked clones bore a CD8+ phenotype, appearing relatively rarely in peripheral blood. Before this, some motif variants had been reported in reactive arthritis synovial fluid and blood.

This clonotype has just a few counts. Its target is unknown. An end of the junction differs from the germline gene, which may be a read error. The CDR3 is made up of 19 amino acids. Quantitative 5'-RACE with molecular barcodes produced the TCR beta libraries. MiXCR was run by TCRdb on the 5' RACE reads, yielding one entry per CDR3 protein. This sample has 220,000 or so distinct CDR3 sequences, with about 18% found just once. This TCR was recovered from a male donor with ankylosing spondylitis. Source material: blood, either unsorted or a sorted T cell fraction (not recorded which). The chain links TRBV12-3 or TRBV12-4 to TRBJ2-3; 11 bases fit TRBD1. The CDR3 sequence: CARSPRPGTGGHSTDTQYF. The CDR3, as DNA: TGTGCCCGCAGTCCCCGTCCCGGGACAGGGGGACACAGCACAGATACGCAGTATTTT.